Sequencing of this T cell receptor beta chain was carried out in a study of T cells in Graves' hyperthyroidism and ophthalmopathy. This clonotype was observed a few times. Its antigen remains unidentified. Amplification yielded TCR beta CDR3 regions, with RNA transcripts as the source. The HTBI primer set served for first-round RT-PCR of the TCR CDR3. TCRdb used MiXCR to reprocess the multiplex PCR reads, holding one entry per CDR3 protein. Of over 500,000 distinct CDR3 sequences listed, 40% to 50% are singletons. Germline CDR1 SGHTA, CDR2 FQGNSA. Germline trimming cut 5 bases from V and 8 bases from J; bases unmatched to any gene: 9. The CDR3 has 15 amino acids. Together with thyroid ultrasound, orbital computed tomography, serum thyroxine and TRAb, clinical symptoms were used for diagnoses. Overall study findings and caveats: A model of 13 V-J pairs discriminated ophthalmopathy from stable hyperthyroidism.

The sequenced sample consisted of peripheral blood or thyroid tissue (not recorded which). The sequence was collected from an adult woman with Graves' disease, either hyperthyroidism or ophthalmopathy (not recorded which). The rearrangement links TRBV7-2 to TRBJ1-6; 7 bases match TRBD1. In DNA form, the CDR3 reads TGTGCCAGCAGCCCAGGACAGGCGGCGTATTCACCCCTCCACTTT. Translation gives CASSPGQAAYSPLHF.